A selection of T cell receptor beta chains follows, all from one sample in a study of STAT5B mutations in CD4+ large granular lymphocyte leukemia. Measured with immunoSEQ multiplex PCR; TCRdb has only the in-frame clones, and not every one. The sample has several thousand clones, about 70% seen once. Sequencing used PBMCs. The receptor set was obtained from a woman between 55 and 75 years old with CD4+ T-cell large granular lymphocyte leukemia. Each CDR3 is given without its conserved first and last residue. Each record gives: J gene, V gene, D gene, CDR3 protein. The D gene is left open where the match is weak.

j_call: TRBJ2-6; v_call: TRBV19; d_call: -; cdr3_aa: ASSIGVGLGANVLT
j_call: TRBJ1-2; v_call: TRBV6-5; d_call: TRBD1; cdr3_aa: ASSRDRDYYGYT
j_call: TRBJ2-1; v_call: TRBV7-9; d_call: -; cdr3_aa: ASSQPGLADNEQF
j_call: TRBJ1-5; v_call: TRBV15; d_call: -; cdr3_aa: ATSRDLIEPQH
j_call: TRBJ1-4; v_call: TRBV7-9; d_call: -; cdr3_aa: ASSRGREKLF
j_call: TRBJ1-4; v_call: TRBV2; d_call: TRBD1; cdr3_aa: ASSGQGIEKLF
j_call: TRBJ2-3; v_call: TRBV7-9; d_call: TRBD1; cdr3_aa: ASSPGTAPSTDTQY
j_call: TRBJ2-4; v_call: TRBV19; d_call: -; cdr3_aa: ASSIQARAQNIQY
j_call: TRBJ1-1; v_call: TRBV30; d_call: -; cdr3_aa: AWSGLGDLNTEAF
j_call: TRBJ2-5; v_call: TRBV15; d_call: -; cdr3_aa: ATSRVVGGGGVETQY
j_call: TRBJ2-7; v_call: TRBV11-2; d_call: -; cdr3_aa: ASSLGSSYEQY
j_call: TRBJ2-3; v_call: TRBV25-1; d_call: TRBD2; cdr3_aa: ASTPGTSGSTDTQY
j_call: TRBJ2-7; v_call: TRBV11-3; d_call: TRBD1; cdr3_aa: ASSTGTGLPEAGKYEQY
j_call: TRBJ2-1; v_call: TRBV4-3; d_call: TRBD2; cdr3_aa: ASSQGREGANEQF
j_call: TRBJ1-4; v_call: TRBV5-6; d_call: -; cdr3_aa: ASSLGLSETNEKLF
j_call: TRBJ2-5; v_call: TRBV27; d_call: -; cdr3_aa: ASSFFLREETQY
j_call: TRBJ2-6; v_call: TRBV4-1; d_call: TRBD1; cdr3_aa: ASSLTGVTGANVLT
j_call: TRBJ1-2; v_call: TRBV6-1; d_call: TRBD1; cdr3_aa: ASSTLRDREDGYT
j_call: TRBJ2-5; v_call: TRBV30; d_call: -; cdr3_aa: AWGPDGTQY
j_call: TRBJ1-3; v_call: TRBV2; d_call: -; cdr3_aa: ASSLESSGNTIY
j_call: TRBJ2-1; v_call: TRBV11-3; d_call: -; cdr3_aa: ASSLVLAGENEQF
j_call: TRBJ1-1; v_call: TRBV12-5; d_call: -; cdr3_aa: ASGGVSEEAF
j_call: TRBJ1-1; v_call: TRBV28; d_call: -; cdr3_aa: ASRPVGQNTEAF
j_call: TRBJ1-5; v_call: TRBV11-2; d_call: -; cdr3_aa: ASSLHSFNQPQH
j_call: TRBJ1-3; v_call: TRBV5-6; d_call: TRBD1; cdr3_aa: ASSYRTGGSSGNTIY
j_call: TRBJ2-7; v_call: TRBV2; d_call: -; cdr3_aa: ASTPMGLYEQY
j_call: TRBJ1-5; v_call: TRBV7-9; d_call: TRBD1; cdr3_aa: ASSLGDSSLDNQPQH
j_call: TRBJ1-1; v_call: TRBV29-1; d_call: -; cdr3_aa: SGGENTEAF
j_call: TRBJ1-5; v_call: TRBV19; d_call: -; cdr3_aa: ASIRGSGATNSNQPQH
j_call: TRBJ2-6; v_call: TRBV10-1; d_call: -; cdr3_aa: ASRRSRGDSGANVLT
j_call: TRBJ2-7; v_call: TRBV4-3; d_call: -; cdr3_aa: ASSQAVIPTYEQY
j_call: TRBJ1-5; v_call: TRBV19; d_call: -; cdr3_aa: ASRPGNQPQH
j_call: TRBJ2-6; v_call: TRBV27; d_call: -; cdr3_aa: ASKIKDSGANVLT
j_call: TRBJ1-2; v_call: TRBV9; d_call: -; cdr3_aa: ASRGLPNYGYT
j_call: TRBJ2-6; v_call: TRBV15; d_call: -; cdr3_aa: ATSSALKATGHGNVLT
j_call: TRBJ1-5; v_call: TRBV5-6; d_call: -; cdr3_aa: ASSLSGRQPQH
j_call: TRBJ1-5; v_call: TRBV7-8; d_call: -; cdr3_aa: ASSLAGQPQH
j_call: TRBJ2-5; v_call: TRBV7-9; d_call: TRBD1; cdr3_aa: ASSPGTEQETQY
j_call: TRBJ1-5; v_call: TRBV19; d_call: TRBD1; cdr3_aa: ASSIDPGGVNQPQH
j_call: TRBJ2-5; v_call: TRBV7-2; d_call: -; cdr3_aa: ASTPGDIQETQY
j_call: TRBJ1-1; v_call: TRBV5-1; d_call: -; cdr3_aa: ASSRGGTNTEAF
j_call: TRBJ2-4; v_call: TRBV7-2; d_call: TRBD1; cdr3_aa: ASSLGGGGINIQY
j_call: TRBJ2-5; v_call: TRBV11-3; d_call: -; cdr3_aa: ASSLVIAAEETQY
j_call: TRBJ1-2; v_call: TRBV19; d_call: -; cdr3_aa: ASRRGEDNYGYT
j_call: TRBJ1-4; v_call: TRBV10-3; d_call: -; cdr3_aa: AISKSESTNEKLF
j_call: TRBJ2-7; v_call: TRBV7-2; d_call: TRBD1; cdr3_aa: ASSPGGLSYEQY
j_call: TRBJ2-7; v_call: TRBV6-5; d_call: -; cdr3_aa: ASSYSETFYEQY
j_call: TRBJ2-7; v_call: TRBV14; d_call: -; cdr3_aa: ASSQDGMNTREQY
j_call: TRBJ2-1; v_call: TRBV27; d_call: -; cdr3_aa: ASKGGVSSYNEQF
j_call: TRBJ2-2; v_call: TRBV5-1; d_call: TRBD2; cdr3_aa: ASSSSGGKAGELF
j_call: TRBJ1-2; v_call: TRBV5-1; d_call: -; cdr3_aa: ASSLGQNYGYT
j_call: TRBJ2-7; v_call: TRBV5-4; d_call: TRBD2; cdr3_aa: ASSVGLAKY
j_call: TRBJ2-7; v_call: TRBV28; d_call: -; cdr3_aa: ASSLSRAGSYEQY
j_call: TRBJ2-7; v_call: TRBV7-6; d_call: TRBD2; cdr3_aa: ASSSRLAGYHEQY